This section outlines one TCR beta chain sequence together with its context. The data were produced by immunoSEQ multiplex PCR, yet TCRdb's version contains in-frame clones alone and is incomplete. The sample records some 140,000 clones, 89% being singletons. These data belong to a study of control samples from healthy donors and cancer patients. The ends were cut back, 4 bases at V and 0 bases at J, with 13 bases in the middle. The CDR3 is made up of 16 amino acids. Germline V gene sequence: CDR1 SGHRS, CDR2 YFSETQ. Sample: PBMCs. The V and J genes are TRBV5-1 and TRBJ2-2; D is uncertain. The TCR sequence derives from a man aged 50-60 years with head and neck cancer. CDR3 DNA: TGCGCCAGCAGCGCCTCGCCCCTGGCGAACACCGGGGAGCTGTTTTTT. Its protein is CASSASPLANTGELFF.